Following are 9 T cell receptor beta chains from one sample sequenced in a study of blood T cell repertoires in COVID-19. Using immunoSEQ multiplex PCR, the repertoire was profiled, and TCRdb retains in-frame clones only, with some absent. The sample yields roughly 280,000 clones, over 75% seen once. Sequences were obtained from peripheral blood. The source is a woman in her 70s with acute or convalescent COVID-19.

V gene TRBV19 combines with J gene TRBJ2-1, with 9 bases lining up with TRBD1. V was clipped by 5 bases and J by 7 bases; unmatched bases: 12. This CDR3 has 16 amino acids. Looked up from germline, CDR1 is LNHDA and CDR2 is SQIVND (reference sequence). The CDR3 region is CASSPPGQGRKNEQFF. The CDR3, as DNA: TGTGCCAGTAGTCCCCCAGGACAGGGGCGGAAAAATGAGCAGTTCTTC.

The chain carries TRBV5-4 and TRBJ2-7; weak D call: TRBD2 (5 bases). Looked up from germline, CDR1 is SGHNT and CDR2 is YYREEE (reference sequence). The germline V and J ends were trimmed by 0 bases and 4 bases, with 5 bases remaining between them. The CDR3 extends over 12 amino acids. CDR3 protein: CASSLGTYEQYF. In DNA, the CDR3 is TGTGCCAGCAGCTTGGGGACTTACGAGCAGTACTTC.

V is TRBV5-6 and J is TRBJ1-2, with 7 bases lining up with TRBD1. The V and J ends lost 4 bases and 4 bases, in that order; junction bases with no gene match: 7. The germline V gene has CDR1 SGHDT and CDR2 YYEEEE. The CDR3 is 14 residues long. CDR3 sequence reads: CASSPGQALYGYTF. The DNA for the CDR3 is TGTGCCAGCAGCCCAGGACAGGCTCTCTATGGCTACACCTTC.

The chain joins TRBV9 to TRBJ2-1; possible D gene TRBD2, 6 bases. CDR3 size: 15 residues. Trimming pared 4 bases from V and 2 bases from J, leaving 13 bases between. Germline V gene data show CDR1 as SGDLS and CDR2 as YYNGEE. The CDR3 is CASSISGNAYNEQFF. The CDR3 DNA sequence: TGTGCCAGCAGCATTAGCGGAAACGCCTACAATGAGCAGTTCTTC.

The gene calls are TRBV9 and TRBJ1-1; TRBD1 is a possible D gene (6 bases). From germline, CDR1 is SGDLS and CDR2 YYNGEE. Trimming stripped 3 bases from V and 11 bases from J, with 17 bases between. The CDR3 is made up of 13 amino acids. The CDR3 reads CASSGGGGARAFF. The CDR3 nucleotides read TGTGCCAGCAGCGGAGGCGGGGGGGCTCGGGCTTTCTTT.

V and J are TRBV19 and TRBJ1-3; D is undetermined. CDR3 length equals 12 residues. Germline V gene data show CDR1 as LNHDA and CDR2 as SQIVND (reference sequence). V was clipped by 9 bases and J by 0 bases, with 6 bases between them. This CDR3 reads CASRNSGNTIYF. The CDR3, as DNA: TGTGCCAGCAGGAACTCTGGAAACACCATATATTTT.

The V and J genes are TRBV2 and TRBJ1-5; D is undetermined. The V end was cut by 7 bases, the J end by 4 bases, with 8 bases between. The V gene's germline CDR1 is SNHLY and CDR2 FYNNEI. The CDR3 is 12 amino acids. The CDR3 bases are TGTGCCAGCACCCCCGGGAATCAGCCCCAGCATTTT. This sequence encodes CASTPGNQPQHF.

CDR3 residues: CATSSGGGYTF. CDR3 DNA: TGTGCCACCAGTTCAGGGGGAGGCTACACCTTC. The rearrangement joins TRBV24-1 to TRBJ1-2; TRBD1 aligns across 7 bases. The CDR3 extends over 11 amino acids. CDR1 KGHDR and CDR2 SFDVKD come from the germline V gene. V lost 6 bases to trimming and J lost 8 bases; unmatched junction nucleotides: 2.

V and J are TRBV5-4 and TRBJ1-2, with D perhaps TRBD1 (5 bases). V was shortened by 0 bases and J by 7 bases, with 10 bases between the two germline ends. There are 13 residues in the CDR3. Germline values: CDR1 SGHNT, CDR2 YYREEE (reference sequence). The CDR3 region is CASSLARRGGYTF. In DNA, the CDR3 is TGTGCCAGCAGCTTGGCAAGGAGGGGTGGCTACACCTTC.